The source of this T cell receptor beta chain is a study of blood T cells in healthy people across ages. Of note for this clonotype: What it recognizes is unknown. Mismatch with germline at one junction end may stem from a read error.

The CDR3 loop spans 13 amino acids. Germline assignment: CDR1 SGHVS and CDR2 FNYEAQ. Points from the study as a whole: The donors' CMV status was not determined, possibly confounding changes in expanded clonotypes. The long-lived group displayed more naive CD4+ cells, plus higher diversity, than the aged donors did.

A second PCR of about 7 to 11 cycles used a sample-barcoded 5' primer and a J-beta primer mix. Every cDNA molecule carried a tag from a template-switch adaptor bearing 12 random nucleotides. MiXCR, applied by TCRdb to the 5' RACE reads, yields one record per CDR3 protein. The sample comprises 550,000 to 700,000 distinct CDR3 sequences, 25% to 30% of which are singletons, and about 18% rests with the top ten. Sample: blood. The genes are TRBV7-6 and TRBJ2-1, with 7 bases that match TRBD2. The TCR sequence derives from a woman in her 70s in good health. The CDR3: CASSYGTNKEQFF. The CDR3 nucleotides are TGTGCCAGCAGCTATGGGACTAACAAAGAGCAGTTCTTC. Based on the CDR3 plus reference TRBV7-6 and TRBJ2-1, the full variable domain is GAGVSQSPRYKVTKRGQDVALRCDPISGHVSLYWYRQALGQGPEFLTYFNYEAQQDKSGLPNDRFSAERPEGSISTLTIQRTEQRDSAMYRCASSYGTNKEQFFGPGTRLTVL.